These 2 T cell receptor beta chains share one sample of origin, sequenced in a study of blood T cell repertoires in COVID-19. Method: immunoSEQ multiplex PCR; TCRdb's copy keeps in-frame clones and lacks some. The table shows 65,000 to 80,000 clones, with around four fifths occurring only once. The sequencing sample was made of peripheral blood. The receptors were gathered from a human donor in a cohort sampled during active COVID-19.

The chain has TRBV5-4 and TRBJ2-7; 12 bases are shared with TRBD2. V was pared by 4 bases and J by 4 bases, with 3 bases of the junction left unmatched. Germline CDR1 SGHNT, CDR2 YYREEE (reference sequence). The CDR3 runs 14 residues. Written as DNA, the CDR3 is TGTGCCAGCAGCCTAGCGGGGGGGCTTTACGAGCAGTACTTC. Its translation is CASSLAGGLYEQYF.

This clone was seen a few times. The CDR3 loop is CASSIGWQTLGNTIYF. The CDR3 bases are TGTGCCAGTAGTATTGGGTGGCAGACACTTGGAAACACCATATATTTT. The chain has TRBV19 and TRBJ1-3; D remains unclear. CDR3 length: 16 residues. V lost 3 bases and J 3 bases, leaving 15 bases between the germline ends. CDR1 and CDR2 from the germline V gene are LNHDA and SQIVND (reference sequence).